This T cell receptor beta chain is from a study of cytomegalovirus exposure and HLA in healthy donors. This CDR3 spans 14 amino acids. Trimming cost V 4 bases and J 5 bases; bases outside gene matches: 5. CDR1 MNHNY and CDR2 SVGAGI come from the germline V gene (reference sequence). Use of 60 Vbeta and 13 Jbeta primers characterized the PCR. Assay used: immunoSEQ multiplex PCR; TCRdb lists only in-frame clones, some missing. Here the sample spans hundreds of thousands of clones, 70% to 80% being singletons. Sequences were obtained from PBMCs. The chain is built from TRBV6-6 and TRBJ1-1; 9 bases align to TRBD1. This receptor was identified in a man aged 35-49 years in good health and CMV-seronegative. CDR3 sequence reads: CASSWGQGRTEAFF. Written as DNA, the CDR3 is TGTGCCAGCAGTTGGGGACAGGGCCGAACTGAAGCTTTCTTT.